This T cell receptor beta chain was recorded in a study of T cell responses to AZD1222 COVID-19 vaccine. Overall study findings and caveats: Donor demographics were predominantly white British with a female majority; clonal diversity may be underestimated. Recipients of AZD1222 seropositive at baseline numbered only 5 to 7. CD4 TCRs associated with vaccination spanned spike, dominating at 160-218 and 743-854. Spike-specific TCR repertoires showed rising breadth and depth after two AZD1222 doses.

Remarks on this clone: Its antigen is not identified.

Only in-frame clones appear in the TCRdb table, and some are missing; sequencing was by immunoSEQ multiplex PCR. The table includes over 200,000 clones, less than 95% detected once. Germline-derived CDR1 and CDR2 are MNHEY and SMNVEV (reference sequence). With 5 bases clipped from V and 11 bases from J, the junction kept 11 bases outside the gene matches. The CDR3 consists of 13 residues. The chain links TRBV27 to TRBJ1-1; 7 positions match TRBD1. This specimen was peripheral blood, taken 28 days after the second dose of the MenACWY control vaccine. The sequence was obtained from an adult who received the MenACWY meningococcal vaccine as a control. The chain's CDR3 is CASSRQGVTEAFF. The CDR3 DNA reads TGTGCCAGCAGTAGGCAGGGGGTCACGGAGGCTTTCTTT.